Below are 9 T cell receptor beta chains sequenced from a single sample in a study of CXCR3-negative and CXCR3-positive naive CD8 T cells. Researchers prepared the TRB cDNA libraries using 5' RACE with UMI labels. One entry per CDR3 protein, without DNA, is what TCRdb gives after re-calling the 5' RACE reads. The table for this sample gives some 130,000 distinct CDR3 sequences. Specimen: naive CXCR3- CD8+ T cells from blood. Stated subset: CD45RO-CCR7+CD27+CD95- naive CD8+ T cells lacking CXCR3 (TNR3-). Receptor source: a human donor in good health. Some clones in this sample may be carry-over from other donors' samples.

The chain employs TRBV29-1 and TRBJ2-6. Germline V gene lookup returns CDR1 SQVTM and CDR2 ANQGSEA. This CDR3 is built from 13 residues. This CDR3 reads CSVEETGANVLTF.

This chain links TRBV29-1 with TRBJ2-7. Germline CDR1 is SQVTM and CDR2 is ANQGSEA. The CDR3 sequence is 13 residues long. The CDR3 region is CSVEDPWKYEQYF.

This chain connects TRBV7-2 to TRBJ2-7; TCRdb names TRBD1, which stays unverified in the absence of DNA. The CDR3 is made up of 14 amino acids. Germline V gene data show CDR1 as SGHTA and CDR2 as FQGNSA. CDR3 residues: CASSAGTSPYEQYF.

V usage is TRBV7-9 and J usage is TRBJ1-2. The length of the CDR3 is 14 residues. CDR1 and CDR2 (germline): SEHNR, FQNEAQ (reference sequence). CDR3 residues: CASSLVGKVDGYTF.

Here the CDR3 reads CASSWGQTDTQYF. V is TRBV27 and J is TRBJ2-3; TCRdb's D call of TRBD1 is untestable without DNA. Germline-derived CDR1 and CDR2 are MNHEY and SMNVEV (reference sequence). The CDR3 length is 13 residues.

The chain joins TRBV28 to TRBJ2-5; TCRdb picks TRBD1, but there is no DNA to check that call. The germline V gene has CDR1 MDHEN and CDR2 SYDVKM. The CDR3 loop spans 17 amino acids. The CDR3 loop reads CASSVLLPGQGAETQYF.

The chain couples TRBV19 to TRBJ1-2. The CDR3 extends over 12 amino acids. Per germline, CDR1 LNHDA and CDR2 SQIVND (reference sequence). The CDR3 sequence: CASTLGIYGYTF.

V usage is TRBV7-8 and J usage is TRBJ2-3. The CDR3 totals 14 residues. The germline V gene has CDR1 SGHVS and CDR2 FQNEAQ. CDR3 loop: CASSPTVIKDTQYF.

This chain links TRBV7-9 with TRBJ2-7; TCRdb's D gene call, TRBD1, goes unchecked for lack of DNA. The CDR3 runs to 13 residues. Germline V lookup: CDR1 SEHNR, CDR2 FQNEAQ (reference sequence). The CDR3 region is CASSAKQGYEQYF.